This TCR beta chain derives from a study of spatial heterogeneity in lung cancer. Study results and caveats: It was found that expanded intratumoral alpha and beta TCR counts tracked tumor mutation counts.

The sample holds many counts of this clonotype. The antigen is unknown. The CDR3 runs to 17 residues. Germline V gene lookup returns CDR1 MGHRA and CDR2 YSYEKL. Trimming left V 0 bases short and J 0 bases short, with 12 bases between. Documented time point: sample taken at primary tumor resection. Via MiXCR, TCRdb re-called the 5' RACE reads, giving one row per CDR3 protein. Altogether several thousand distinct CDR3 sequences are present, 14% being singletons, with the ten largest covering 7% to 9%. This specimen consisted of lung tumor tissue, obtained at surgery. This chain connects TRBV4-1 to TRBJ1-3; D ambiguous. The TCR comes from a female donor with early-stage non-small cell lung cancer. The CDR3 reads CASSQDEFLSSGNTIYF. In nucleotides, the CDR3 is TGCGCCAGCAGCCAAGATGAGTTCTTGAGCTCTGGAAACACCATATATTTT.